A single sample is the source of the 17 T cell receptor beta chains below, sequenced in a study of breast tumors, draining lymph nodes, adjacent tissues. In TCRdb, the multiplex PCR reads were re-called with MiXCR into one record per CDR3 protein. The data hold about 170,000 distinct CDR3 sequences, with more than 25% observed a single time. Breast cancer patients provided tissue from their axillary draining lymph nodes. The sequenced sample consisted of axillary lymph node tissue. Source of these receptors: a female donor with breast cancer. Some clones in this sample may be carry-over from other donors' samples.

A single count supports this clonotype. The final CDR3 position lacks the conserved phenylalanine or tryptophan, pointing to a likely read error. The rearrangement joins TRBV2 to TRBJ1-4, with 7 positions matching TRBD1. This CDR3 region has 15 residues. CDR1 is SNHLY, CDR2 FYNNEI, per germline. CDR3 region: CASSIGGIGNEKLFL. The CDR3 region has the DNA TGTGCCAGCAGTATAGGGGGCATTGGCAATGAGAAACTGTTTCTT.

The chain couples TRBV24-1 to TRBJ1-4; D might be TRBD1 (5 bases). V was pared by 9 bases and J by 4 bases, with 11 bases between. Germline CDR1 is KGHDR and CDR2 is SFDVKD. This CDR3 spans 13 amino acids. Here the CDR3 DNA reads TGTGCCACCCAAGAGGGGAGTAATGAAAAACTGTTTTTT. Its translation: CATQEGSNEKLFF.

This clonotype came up many times. This chain joins TRBV9 and TRBJ2-7; 10 bases match TRBD1. Germline-derived CDR1 and CDR2 are SGDLS and YYNGEE. The CDR3 sequence is 15 residues long. V was clipped by 4 bases and J by 3 bases; unmatched bases: 7. The CDR3 region is CASSLRQGANYEQYF. The CDR3 DNA reads as TGTGCCAGCAGCCTACGACAGGGGGCTAACTACGAGCAGTACTTC.

This clonotype occurred many times. This may stem from a read error, because a much larger clone lies one nucleotide away. This chain joins TRBV9 and TRBJ1-2; possibly TRBD1 for D (5 bases). This CDR3 is built from 15 residues. CDR1 is SGDLS, CDR2 YYNGEE, per germline. CDR3 region: CASSPTGSANYGSTF. The CDR3 bases are TGTGCCAGCAGCCCTACAGGATCAGCTAACTATGGCTCCACCTTC.

Concerning this clonotype itself: A much larger clone lies one base from this, so it may be a read error. The V call is TRBV11-2, the J call TRBJ2-5; either TRBD1 or TRBD2 may supply D (5 bases each). Germline CDR1 is SGHAT and CDR2 is FQNNGV. Deletions cut 1 base from V and 1 base from J, with 10 bases between. This CDR3 has 15 residues. CDR3 sequence reads: CASSLVLGTQETQYF. CDR3 nucleotide sequence: TGTGCCAGCAGCTTAGTATTAGGGACCCAAGAGACCCAGTACTTC.

CDR3 region: CASSVQAGGSTDTQYF. CDR3 coding DNA: TGTGCCAGCAGCGTCCAAGCGGGAGGGAGCACAGATACGCAGTATTTT. The V call is TRBV9, the J call TRBJ2-3; TRBD2 aligns across 10 bases. The CDR3 sequence is 16 residues long. Trimming removed 2 bases from V and 0 bases from J; junction bases left unmatched: 3. The V gene's germline CDR1 is SGDLS and CDR2 YYNGEE.

This clonotype was recorded many times. This chain links TRBV4-1 with TRBJ2-5; D is ambiguous. CDR1 and CDR2 (germline): MGHRA, YSYEKL. This CDR3 has 14 residues. Trimming removed 0 bases from V and 5 bases from J, with 10 bases in between. The CDR3 reads CASSQDDLGETQYF. The CDR3, as DNA: TGCGCCAGCAGCCAAGATGACTTGGGGGAGACCCAGTACTTC.

On this clonotype: This may arise from a read error, as a much more abundant clone is one base away. The chain recombines TRBV6-5 with TRBJ1-2; D unresolved. CDR1 and CDR2 (germline): MNHEY, SVGAGI. The V end lost 5 bases, the J end lost 4 bases, and 8 bases lay between the germline ends. The CDR3 length is 12 residues. The CDR3 region is CASSRRGYGYTF. CDR3 nucleotide sequence: TGTGCCAGCAGTCGCAGAGGCTATGGCTACACCTTC.

On this clonotype: One end of the junction varies from germline; a read error may be responsible. The rearrangement joins TRBV20-1 to TRBJ1-2, with 10 bases matching TRBD1. Germline V CDR1 and CDR2: DFQATT, SNEGSKA (reference sequence). This CDR3 contains 13 residues. The CDR3 bases are TGCAGTGCCGGGACAGGGGCCTTCTATGCCTACACCTTC. This encodes CSAGTGAFYAYTF.

This clonotype was counted at least ten times. The V gene is TRBV5-1, the J gene TRBJ1-2; the match to TRBD1 covers 10 bases. Per the germline V gene, CDR1 is SGHRS and CDR2 is YFSETQ. The CDR3 runs to 13 residues. Trimming removed 9 bases from V and 2 bases from J; junction bases left unmatched: 4. CDR3 protein: CATSTGGNYGYTF. As DNA, the CDR3 is TGCGCCACCTCGACAGGGGGCAACTATGGCTACACCTTC.

This clonotype was picked up many times. J is TRBJ2-1 and V is TRBV15; possibly TRBD1 for D (6 bases). Trimming removed 5 bases from V and 5 bases from J, with 19 bases in between. Germline V gene lookup returns CDR1 LNHNV and CDR2 YYDKDF (reference sequence). The CDR3 has 16 residues. The DNA of the CDR3 is TGTGCCACCAGCGGGGTCGACAGGAGTTTCAACAATGAGCAGTTCTTC. Its protein is CATSGVDRSFNNEQFF.

This clonotype was detected ten times or more. The rearrangement joins TRBV10-2 to TRBJ2-3; 13 nucleotides agree with TRBD2. CDR1 and CDR2 (germline): WSHSY, SAAADI. The V and J ends lost 2 bases and 2 bases, in that order; junction bases with no gene match: 7. The CDR3 has 18 residues. CDR3 sequence (DNA): TGCGCCAGCAGTGAGCCTGGACTAGCGGGGGACTACACAGATACGCAGTATTTT. Amino acids: CASSEPGLAGDYTDTQYF.

Many counts were recorded for this clonotype. The rearrangement uses TRBV9 and TRBJ2-2; D call uncertain. Trimming removed 7 bases at V and 2 bases at J, with 9 bases between. Germline V gene sequence: CDR1 SGDLS, CDR2 YYNGEE. This CDR3 contains 13 residues. CDR3 in DNA: TGTGCCAGCCATAACGGAAACACCGGGGAGCTGTTTTTT. Its translation is CASHNGNTGELFF.

This clonotype came up many times. This CDR3 reads CASSFGTAYEQYF. The CDR3 coding sequence is TGTGCCAGCAGCTTCGGGACAGCCTACGAGCAGTACTTC. The genes are TRBV7-9 and TRBJ2-7; 7 nucleotides align to TRBD1. This CDR3 contains 13 residues. The V gene end was trimmed by 3 bases and the J gene end by 2 bases; junction bases not matched to a gene: 1. Germline V gene data show CDR1 as SEHNR and CDR2 as FQNEAQ (reference sequence).

This clonotype was counted ten times or more. The genes are TRBV7-3 and TRBJ2-1, with TRBD1 as a possible D gene (5 bases). Trimming pared 1 base from V and 12 bases from J, leaving 19 bases between. The V gene's germline CDR1 is SGHTA and CDR2 FQGTGA. The CDR3 is 15 residues long. CDR3 sequence reads: CASSLNRSPNQPQFF. In DNA, the CDR3 is TGTGCCAGCAGCTTAAACAGGAGTCCGAACCAACCGCAGTTCTTC.

This clonotype has a count of ten or more. The chain is built from TRBV19 and TRBJ1-5, with 7 bases matching TRBD1. After removal of 6 bases from V and 3 bases from J, the junction contained 5 bases not matched to a gene. The CDR3 length is 14 residues. Per germline, CDR1 LNHDA and CDR2 SQIVND (reference sequence). The CDR3 region has the DNA TGTGCCAGTAGCCCCAGGGGGGTCAATCAGCCCCAGCATTTT. Translation: CASSPRGVNQPQHF.

In this sample, this clonotype turned up many times. This chain joins TRBV7-9 and TRBJ1-4; TRBD1 matches at 7 bases. The trim removed 5 bases at V and 3 bases at J, leaving 6 bases unmatched. CDR1 is SEHNR, CDR2 FQNEAQ, per germline (reference sequence). The CDR3 spans 15 residues. The CDR3 nucleotides are TGTGCCAGCAGCACAACCGGGACAGCTAATGAAAAACTGTTTTTT. Translated, it gives CASSTTGTANEKLFF.